Below are 23 T cell receptor beta chains sequenced from a single sample in a study of T cell changes during pregnancy in multiple sclerosis (dated 2019 in TCRdb). The protocol used for the library was the immunoSEQ multiplex PCR assay. Here the immuneACCESS table is served through TCRdb, limited to in-frame sequences with V and J called. Missing clones are a known gap in these copies; in checked studies unresolved V genes cover under half, and the rest lacks a known reason. In all, the sample holds about 73,000 clones, and almost 90% of those were seen once. The biggest ten clones account for more than 9% of the sample. The input for sequencing was peripheral blood, taken after pregnancy. The receptor source for this set is a female donor in good health, enrolled as a control in a pregnancy study.

The chain employs TRBV7-9 and TRBJ1-1, with a tentative D call TRBD1 (6 bases). This CDR3 has 15 residues. Germline CDR1 and CDR2: SEHNR and FQNEAQ (reference sequence). Trimming took 1 base from V and 1 from J, leaving 10 bases between them. The CDR3 is CASSLVGGANTEAFF. CDR3 DNA: TGTGCCAGCAGCTTAGTGGGGGGGGCGAACACTGAAGCTTTCTTT.

The gene calls are TRBV6-6 and TRBJ2-1; 12 nucleotides line up with TRBD2. V lost 5 bases to trimming and J lost 7 bases; unmatched junction nucleotides: 6. CDR1 and CDR2 (germline): MNHNY, SVGAGI (reference sequence). CDR3 size: 15 residues. Here the CDR3 DNA reads TGTGCCAGCAGTGTTCTAGCGGGGGGGAGGAATGAGCAGTTCTTC. It encodes CASSVLAGGRNEQFF.

This CDR3 reads CASSVSGREPDTQYF. DNA for the CDR3: TGTGCCAGCAGCGTGAGCGGGAGAGAGCCAGATACGCAGTATTTT. V gene TRBV9 combines with J gene TRBJ2-3, with TRBD2 matching 8 bases. Germline CDR1 SGDLS, CDR2 YYNGEE. V gave up 2 bases and J gave up 4 bases; unmatched junction bases: 6. This CDR3 comprises 15 residues.

This clone was recorded only once. The chain recombines TRBV30 with TRBJ2-3; 9 bases are a match to TRBD2. The germline V gene has CDR1 GTSNPN and CDR2 SVGIG (reference sequence). The CDR3 runs to 14 residues. Losses at the gene ends were 5 bases for V and 3 bases for J; bases not matched to a gene: 6. Written as DNA, the CDR3 is TGTGCCTGGGGTAAGGGACTAGCAACAGATACGCAGTATTTT. This sequence encodes CAWGKGLATDTQYF.

The rearrangement joins TRBV19 to TRBJ2-5; 9 nucleotides match TRBD1. This CDR3 has 17 residues. The germline CDR1 and CDR2 sequences are LNHDA and SQIVND (reference sequence). With V trimmed by 5 bases and J by 4 bases, 14 bases remained unmatched. The CDR3 coding sequence is TGTGCCAGTAGTTCCTCTCCCCCCGGGACAGGGTTAGAGACCCAGTACTTC. Translating gives CASSSSPPGTGLETQYF. The full variable domain, in which reference TRBV19 and TRBJ2-5 provide the parts outside the CDR3, is DGGITQSPKYLFRKEGQNVTLSCEQNLNHDAMYWYRQDPGQGLRLIYYSQIVNDFQKGDIAEGYSVSREKKESFPLTVTSAQKNPTAFYLCASSSSPPGTGLETQYFGPGTRLLVL.

The chain combines TRBV6-5 with TRBJ1-1; TRBD1 agrees at 7 bases. Per germline, CDR1 MNHEY and CDR2 SVGAGI. J gave up 5 bases and V 8 bases, and 11 bases lay outside the gene matches. The CDR3 consists of 14 residues. The DNA of the CDR3 is TGTGCCAGCTCCAAACCAGGGGGAAGGACTGAAGCTTTCTTT. It translates to CASSKPGGRTEAFF.

This clone has only a few counts. This chain connects TRBV25-1 to TRBJ2-5, with D possibly being TRBD2 (5 bases). Looked up from germline, CDR1 is MGHDK and CDR2 is SYGVNS. This CDR3 region has 16 residues. V was trimmed by 2 bases and J by 0 bases, leaving 13 bases between them. DNA for the CDR3: TGTGCCAGCAGTGAAGGATCTAGCCTTTACCAAGAGACCCAGTACTTC. Its translation is CASSEGSSLYQETQYF.

The sample holds one count of this clone. This chain links TRBV13 with TRBJ2-2; D gene uncertain. Trimming left V 5 bases short and J 5 bases short, with 9 bases between. The CDR3 runs 13 residues. Germline values: CDR1 PRHDT, CDR2 FYEKMQ (reference sequence). CDR3 DNA sequence: TGTGCCAGCAGCCCGCCTAGTACCGGGGAGCTGTTTTTT. Translated: CASSPPSTGELFF.

The chain uses TRBV19 and TRBJ1-4, with D tentatively TRBD1 (6 bases). This CDR3 is 14 amino acids long. Between the trimmed V and J ends, which lost 3 bases and 3 bases, there was a span of 8 bases. Germline V gives CDR1 LNHDA, CDR2 SQIVND (reference sequence). The CDR3 DNA reads TGTGCCAGTAGTATGCAGGGGTCTAATGAAAAACTGTTTTTT. It codes for CASSMQGSNEKLFF.

This chain joins TRBV27 and TRBJ2-7, with TRBD2 matching 11 bases. V lost 5 bases and J lost 6; bases outside the gene matches: 9. CDR1 is MNHEY, CDR2 SMNVEV, per germline (reference sequence). The CDR3 runs to 15 residues. In DNA, the CDR3 is TGTGCCAGCAGTCCTACTAGCGGGGGACTTGGCGAGCAGTACTTC. Its protein product is CASSPTSGGLGEQYF.

The chain links TRBV6-5 to TRBJ2-7; 8 nucleotides line up with TRBD2. After removal of 6 bases from V and 2 bases from J, the junction contained 9 bases not matched to a gene. CDR1 MNHEY and CDR2 SVGAGI come from the germline V gene. The CDR3 runs 15 residues. CDR3 protein: CASSISGGGTYEQYF. CDR3 nucleotides: TGTGCCAGCAGCATCAGCGGGGGTGGGACCTACGAGCAGTACTTC.

The V gene is TRBV10-2, the J gene TRBJ2-5, with a possible D match to TRBD2 (6 bases). Deletions cut 11 bases from V and 2 bases from J, with 18 bases between. There are 14 residues in the CDR3. In germline, CDR1 is WSHSY, CDR2 SAAADI. The CDR3 loop reads CAAQEGPGQETQYF. For the CDR3, the DNA is TGCGCCGCCCAGGAGGGTCCCGGGCAAGAGACCCAGTACTTC.

V usage is TRBV5-6 and J usage is TRBJ2-7; 9 positions agree with TRBD1. The CDR3 runs to 13 residues. Losses at the gene ends were 4 bases for V and 3 bases for J; bases not matched to a gene: 2. Germline CDR1 SGHDT, CDR2 YYEEEE. In nucleotides, the CDR3 is TGTGCCAGCAGCCCGACAGGGGGCTACGAGCAGTACTTC. It translates to CASSPTGGYEQYF.

This rearrangement joins TRBV18 to TRBJ2-2; possible D gene TRBD1, 6 bases. V lost 2 bases and J lost 5, with 6 bases in between. Germline V gene sequence: CDR1 KGHSH, CDR2 LQKENI. The CDR3 is 13 amino acids. CDR3 nucleotides: TGTGCCAGCTCACCAGGGACAACCGGGGAGCTGTTTTTT. Its protein is CASSPGTTGELFF.

The genes are TRBV29-1 and TRBJ1-1; tentative D call: TRBD1 (5 bases). Germline V gene lookup returns CDR1 SQVTM and CDR2 ANQGSEA. The CDR3 runs 12 residues. V lost 6 bases and J lost 2, with 10 bases in between. The CDR3 protein is CSVYDRNTEAFF. In DNA, the CDR3 is TGCAGCGTATATGACAGAAACACTGAAGCTTTCTTT.

This clone occurred a few times. V is TRBV4-1 and J is TRBJ1-2; D gene uncertain. V was pared by 0 bases and J by 4 bases, with 12 bases between. The CDR3 is made up of 15 amino acids. The germline gives CDR1 MGHRA, CDR2 YSYEKL. The CDR3: CASSQDSNNPYGYTF. Here the CDR3 DNA reads TGCGCCAGCAGCCAAGATTCGAACAACCCCTATGGCTACACCTTC.

The chain couples TRBV27 to TRBJ1-1, with a tentative D call TRBD1 (5 bases). The germline V gene encodes CDR1 MNHEY and CDR2 SMNVEV (reference sequence). The length of the CDR3 is 14 residues. The V and J ends lost 3 bases and 1 base respectively, with 9 bases between them. As DNA, the CDR3 is TGTGCCAGCAGTTTCCAGGGTTCGAACACTGAAGCTTTCTTT. Amino acids: CASSFQGSNTEAFF.

As to this clone: This same CDR3 is encoded by further DNA sequences in the sample. The chain recombines TRBV6-5 with TRBJ2-7; 11 positions agree with TRBD1. This CDR3 spans 15 amino acids. The trim removed 2 bases at V and 4 bases at J, leaving 4 bases unmatched. Looked up from germline, CDR1 is MNHEY and CDR2 is SVGAGI. This CDR3 is CASSYRDRGTYEQYF. Here the CDR3 DNA reads TGTGCCAGCAGTTACCGGGACAGGGGGACGTACGAGCAGTACTTC.

The V gene is TRBV5-4, the J gene TRBJ1-2; 10 bases map to TRBD1. V gave up 3 bases and J gave up 2 bases; unmatched junction bases: 1. Germline CDR1 and CDR2: SGHNT and YYREEE (reference sequence). The CDR3 totals 14 residues. The CDR3 region has the DNA TGTGCCAGCAGCTGGACAGGGGGGAACTATGGCTACACCTTC. Residues: CASSWTGGNYGYTF. Based on the CDR3 plus reference TRBV5-4 and TRBJ1-2, the full variable domain is ETGVTQSPTHLIKTRGQQVTLRCSSQSGHNTVSWYQQALGQGPQFIFQYYREEENGRGNFPPRFSGLQFPNYSSELNVNALELDDSALYLCASSWTGGNYGYTFGSGTRLTVV.

CDR3 protein: CASSFRAADTQYF. The CDR3, as DNA: TGTGCCAGCAGTTTCAGGGCCGCAGATACGCAGTATTTT. The chain links TRBV27 to TRBJ2-3, with D perhaps matching TRBD1 (5 bases). The germline V gene has CDR1 MNHEY and CDR2 SMNVEV (reference sequence). There are 13 residues in the CDR3. The V end lost 3 bases, the J end lost 4 bases, and 8 bases lay between the germline ends.

This chain uses TRBV7-2 with TRBJ2-7; D unclear. The CDR3 has 13 residues. CDR1 and CDR2 from the germline V gene are SGHTA and FQGNSA. V was trimmed by 1 base and J by 5 bases, leaving 9 bases between them. For the CDR3, the DNA is TGTGCCAGCAGCTTAGTGAGGAAAGACGAGCAGTACTTC. This codes for CASSLVRKDEQYF.

The chain carries TRBV6-5 and TRBJ2-7, with TRBD1 identical over 9 bases. With 2 bases clipped from V and 7 bases from J, the junction kept 9 bases outside the gene matches. CDR3 length: 15 amino acids. The germline CDR1 and CDR2 sequences are MNHEY and SVGAGI. DNA for the CDR3: TGTGCCAGCAGTTACCTCACCGGGACAGGGTATGAGCAGTACTTC. Its protein product is CASSYLTGTGYEQYF.

This clone has more than one count but fewer than ten. This rearrangement joins TRBV7-9 to TRBJ1-4, with TRBD1 matching 7 bases. The CDR3 runs to 16 residues. V lost 1 base to trimming and J lost 8 bases; unmatched junction nucleotides: 10. In germline, CDR1 is SEHNR, CDR2 FQNEAQ (reference sequence). CDR3 amino acids: CASSLGGTGEWEKLFF. The CDR3 DNA reads as TGTGCCAGCAGCTTAGGGGGCACAGGGGAATGGGAAAAACTGTTTTTT.